This T cell receptor (beta chain) was documented in a study of post-analysis software for immune sequencing data. General study findings and limits: Patients had higher frequencies than controls of five or six TRBV segments, including TRBV5-6, TRBV5-1 and TRBV20-1. F measure showed strong co-clustering of same-batch samples.

To note about this clonotype: Its target is not known.

The library was made from cDNA and included unique molecular identifiers. TCRdb re-called the PCR reads with MiXCR, one entry per CDR3 protein. The data show 350,000 to 450,000 distinct CDR3 sequences, with about a third seen just once and around an eighth held by the top ten. Trimming stripped 7 bases from V and 2 bases from J, with 10 bases between. The CDR3 runs to 12 residues. Germline V gene sequence: CDR1 DFQATT, CDR2 SNEGSKA (reference sequence). J is TRBJ2-3 and V is TRBV20-1, with D possibly matching TRBD1 (6 bases). The receptor was isolated from a girl under 18 with multiple sclerosis. The specimen was blood. As DNA, the CDR3 is TGCAGTGTACAGGGTTCCACAGATACGCAGTATTTT. Its protein is CSVQGSTDTQYF.